This T cell receptor (beta chain) comes out of a study of T cell clonality in common variable immunodeficiency. Study-wide results and caveats: Reportedly, TCR beta sequences from common variable immunodeficiency showed fewer deletions and N-nucleotide insertions. Links between repertoire features and CVID complications were heterogeneity-limited.

The V gene's germline CDR1 is LNHDA and CDR2 SQIVND (reference sequence). With 5 bases removed from V and 5 bases from J, the gap between germline ends came to 8 bases. This CDR3 has 12 amino acids. A note on this clone: Its antigen remains unknown. Read coverage stops 3 residues before the CDR3 terminus; the germline J gene supplies the remainder.

The data were produced by immunoSEQ multiplex PCR, yet TCRdb's version contains in-frame clones alone and is incomplete. The repertoire has about 60,000 clones, none seen only once; the ten largest take about 1.8%. This rearrangement joins TRBV19 to TRBJ2-3, with TRBD2 as a possible D gene (5 bases). This clonotype was obtained from a person aged 18-70 years in good health. Sequencing input: peripheral blood mononuclear cells. The chain's CDR3 is CASSFGEDTQYF. The part of the CDR3 DNA that was read is TGTGCCAGTAGTTTCGGGGAAGATACG.